Listed below are T cell receptor beta chains from one sample, sequenced in a study of T-cell memory formation after mild COVID-19. TCRdb re-called the 5' RACE reads with MiXCR, one entry per CDR3 protein. In the table there are about 250,000 distinct CDR3 sequences, 15% to 20% of which are singletons. Input material: PBMCs or a T cell subset sorted from them (not recorded which). These receptors all stem from a man between 18 and 29 years old who had mild COVID-19 (a few samples of this study predate the infection). Cell type and time point are not known. Both conserved end residues are part of each CDR3. A D gene is named only where the DNA matches it firmly. Not all rows give a size; the values are once, few, many and, for expanded clones, a class.

DNA: TGCGCCAGCAGCTCAGGAGGGGTTCCCGAAAAACTGTTTTTT; CDR3: CASSSGGVPEKLFF; D: NA; size: few; J: TRBJ1-4; V: TRBV5-1
DNA: TGTGCCACCAGTGATTCCGTAGCGGGAATGGGAGATACGCAGTATTTT; CDR3: CATSDSVAGMGDTQYF; D: TRBD2; size: few; J: TRBJ2-3; V: TRBV24-1
DNA: TGCGCCAGCACGGACAGGGTTGACGGGGAGCTGTTTTTT; CDR3: CASTDRVDGELFF; D: TRBD1; size: NA; J: TRBJ2-2; V: TRBV5-1
DNA: TGTGCCAGCAGCAGGACAGGGAGAAGAGATAATTCACCCCTCCACTTT; CDR3: CASSRTGRRDNSPLHF; D: TRBD1; size: few; J: TRBJ1-6; V: TRBV7-3
DNA: TGCGCCAGCAGCCAAGATCAGGTAGCGGGGTTGAAGTTCTTC; CDR3: CASSQDQVAGLKFF; D: TRBD2; size: few; J: TRBJ2-1; V: TRBV4-1
DNA: TGCAGTGCTAGAGCGGGACTCAATACAGATACGCAGTATTTT; CDR3: CSARAGLNTDTQYF; D: NA; size: NA; J: TRBJ2-3; V: TRBV20-1
DNA: TGTGCCAGCAGGCTGAGCGGGGGGAGTCCAGATACGCAGTATTTT; CDR3: CASRLSGGSPDTQYF; D: TRBD2; size: few; J: TRBJ2-3; V: TRBV5-5
DNA: TGTGCCAGCAGCTTAGAGGCGGGGGCTACCTACGAGCAGTACTTC; CDR3: CASSLEAGATYEQYF; D: NA; size: NA; J: TRBJ2-7; V: TRBV7-6
DNA: TGCGCCAGCAGTCTTGCAGGGCAGGCCAATCAGCCCCAGCATTTT; CDR3: CASSLAGQANQPQHF; D: NA; size: few; J: TRBJ1-5; V: TRBV5-1
DNA: TGCGCCAGCAGCCTGCTAGCGTCCACCTACAATGAGCAGTTCTTC; CDR3: CASSLLASTYNEQFF; D: NA; size: NA; J: TRBJ2-1; V: TRBV5-1
DNA: TGTGCCAGCAGCCTGCGACAGGGTGGTAATTCACCCCTCCACTTT; CDR3: CASSLRQGGNSPLHF; D: TRBD1; size: NA; J: TRBJ1-6; V: TRBV7-2
DNA: TGTGCCAGCAGCTCAAGAAGGGTCGGAGAGACCCAGTACTTC; CDR3: CASSSRRVGETQYF; D: NA; size: few; J: TRBJ2-5; V: TRBV11-2
DNA: TGTGCCAGCAGCCCCGACAGGGATGAGACCCAGTACTTC; CDR3: CASSPDRDETQYF; D: TRBD1; size: NA; J: TRBJ2-5; V: TRBV11-3
DNA: TGCAGCGTCTACCGGGGGACAACTAATGAAAAACTGTTTTTT; CDR3: CSVYRGTTNEKLFF; D: NA; size: few; J: TRBJ1-4; V: TRBV29-1
DNA: TGCGCCAGCAGCTTGGGTGGGACTAGCATTTCAGATACGCAGTATTTT; CDR3: CASSLGGTSISDTQYF; D: TRBD2; size: NA; J: TRBJ2-3; V: TRBV5-1
DNA: TGCAGCGTTAGTGGGTTGGCGGGGAACGAGCAGTACTTC; CDR3: CSVSGLAGNEQYF; D: NA; size: few; J: TRBJ2-7; V: TRBV29-1
DNA: TGTGCCAGTAGTATTGCCGTAAGCGCCGAAGCTTTCTTT; CDR3: CASSIAVSAEAFF; D: NA; size: once; J: TRBJ1-1; V: TRBV19
DNA: TGCAGTGCTAGGCCCCAGGACAGGGTTCAAGAGACCCAGTACTTC; CDR3: CSARPQDRVQETQYF; D: TRBD1; size: NA; J: TRBJ2-5; V: TRBV20-1
DNA: TGTGCCAGCAGTGTGAGGCGAGAGACCCAGTACTTC; CDR3: CASSVRRETQYF; D: NA; size: NA; J: TRBJ2-5; V: TRBV6-6
DNA: TGTGCCAGCGCCCGAGTCGCGGGGGGGCCTGGAGATACGCAGTATTTT; CDR3: CASARVAGGPGDTQYF; D: TRBD2; size: NA; J: TRBJ2-3; V: TRBV5-6
DNA: TGTGCCAGCAAGGAGAACACTGAAGCTTTCTTT; CDR3: CASKENTEAFF; D: NA; size: few; J: TRBJ1-1; V: TRBV6-2/TRBV6-3
DNA: TGTGCCAGCAGCTTAGACGGGGGCCCCGGGGAGCTGTTTTTT; CDR3: CASSLDGGPGELFF; D: NA; size: NA; J: TRBJ2-2; V: TRBV7-2
DNA: TGTGCCAGCAGTTACCTCCCGACTAGCGGGGGGGCCTATGAGCAGTTCTTC; CDR3: CASSYLPTSGGAYEQFF; D: TRBD2; size: few; J: TRBJ2-1; V: TRBV6-4
DNA: TGTGCCAGCAGCTCATTAAGGGTACCTGGGGCCAACGTCCTGACTTTC; CDR3: CASSSLRVPGANVLTF; D: NA; size: NA; J: TRBJ2-6; V: TRBV7-3